The source of this T cell receptor (beta chain) is a study of T cells in Graves' hyperthyroidism and ophthalmopathy. The sample holds many counts of this clonotype. Its specificity is not known. RNA transcripts yielded amplified TCR beta CDR3 regions. First-round RT-PCR of the TCR CDR3 relied on the HTBI primer set. TCRdb reanalysed the multiplex PCR reads using MiXCR and keeps one entry per CDR3 protein. The sample yields 600,000 or so distinct CDR3 sequences, more than 13% seen once. The CDR3 has 14 residues. The V end lost 0 bases, the J end lost 2 bases, and 9 bases lay between the germline ends. Germline-derived CDR1 and CDR2 are SGHKS and YYEKEE (reference sequence). PBMCs came from around 10 ml fresh peripheral blood. Study results and limitations: Within blood appeared most thyroid clonotypes that had expanded above 0.001.

This receptor was obtained from a woman younger than 30 with Graves' ophthalmopathy. The sequencing input was blood. J is TRBJ2-7 and V is TRBV5-5; no clear D gene. In DNA, the CDR3 is TGTGCCAGCAGCTTGGACTTCCCGACCTACGAGCAGTACTTC. It yields the protein CASSLDFPTYEQYF.